The rows below give T cell receptor beta chains drawn from one sample of a study of control samples from healthy donors and cancer patients. Assay: immunoSEQ multiplex PCR; the TCRdb copy retains only in-frame clones and omits some. The sample has about 140,000 clones, around nine tenths seen once; the top ten hold approximately 8.6%. The sample consisted of blood. The receptors here all came from a woman aged 25 to 39 in good health. The CDR3 runs from the conserved cysteine through the conserved F or W. D genes are given only for firm matches. Where a row states a size, it is once, few, many or the class of an expanded clone; other rows omit it.

V gene,clone size,J gene,D gene,CDR3 DNA,CDR3 protein
TRBV19,-,TRBJ2-3,TRBD1,TGTGCCAGTAGTTTGGGACAGGGCGATACGCAGTATTTT,CASSLGQGDTQYF
TRBV29-1,-,TRBJ1-5,-,TGCAGCGTTCAGCCTGGGGGGGGGCAGCCCCAGCATTTT,CSVQPGGGQPQHF
TRBV9,-,TRBJ2-2,-,TGTGCCAGCAGCGTAGTCATCGGCGCGAACACCGGGGAGCTGTTTTTT,CASSVVIGANTGELFF
TRBV7-2,-,TRBJ2-1,TRBD2,TGTGCCATGTCGGGGCGGGAGGCGATGGATGAGCAGTTCTTC,CAMSGREAMDEQFF
TRBV7-7,-,TRBJ2-6,-,TGTGCCAGCAGCCAGGGGCCAGGTTCTGGGGCCAACGTCCTGACTTTC,CASSQGPGSGANVLTF
TRBV2,-,TRBJ1-3,-,TGTGCCAGCAGCGCAGGAAACACCATATATTTT,CASSAGNTIYF
TRBV5-1,-,TRBJ2-1,TRBD2,TGCGCCAGCAGCTTGGTAGCGGGAGAATACAATGAGCAGTTCTTC,CASSLVAGEYNEQFF
TRBV25-1,-,TRBJ2-7,-,TGTGCCAGCAGTGGAACGGGAGACCCTTCAGACGAGCAGTACTTC,CASSGTGDPSDEQYF
TRBV13,once,TRBJ2-1,TRBD2,TGTGCCAGCAGCTTAGGACTAGCGGGAACCTACAATGAGCAGTTCTTC,CASSLGLAGTYNEQFF
TRBV6-5,-,TRBJ1-2,-,TGTGCCAGCAGTTACGAGGGGACCGGTTATGGCTACACCTTC,CASSYEGTGYGYTF